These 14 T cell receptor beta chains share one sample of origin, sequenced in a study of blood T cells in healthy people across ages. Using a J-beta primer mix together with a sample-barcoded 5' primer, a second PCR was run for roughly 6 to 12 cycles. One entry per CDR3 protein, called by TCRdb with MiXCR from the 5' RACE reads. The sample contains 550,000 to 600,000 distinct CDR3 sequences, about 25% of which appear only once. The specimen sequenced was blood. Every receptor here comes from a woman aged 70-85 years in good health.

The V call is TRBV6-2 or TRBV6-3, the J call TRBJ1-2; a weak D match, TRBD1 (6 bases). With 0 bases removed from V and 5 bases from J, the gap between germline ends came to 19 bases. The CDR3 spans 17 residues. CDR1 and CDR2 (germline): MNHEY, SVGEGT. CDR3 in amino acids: CASSYSIEDPTGYGYTF. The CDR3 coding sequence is TGTGCCAGCAGTTACTCGATCGAAGACCCGACAGGATATGGCTACACCTTC.

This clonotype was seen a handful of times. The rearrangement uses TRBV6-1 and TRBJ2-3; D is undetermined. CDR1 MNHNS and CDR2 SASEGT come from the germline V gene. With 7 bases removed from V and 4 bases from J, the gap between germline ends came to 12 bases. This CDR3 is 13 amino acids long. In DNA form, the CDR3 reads TGTGCCAGCACCCGGGTCTTCGCAGATACGCAGTATTTT. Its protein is CASTRVFADTQYF.

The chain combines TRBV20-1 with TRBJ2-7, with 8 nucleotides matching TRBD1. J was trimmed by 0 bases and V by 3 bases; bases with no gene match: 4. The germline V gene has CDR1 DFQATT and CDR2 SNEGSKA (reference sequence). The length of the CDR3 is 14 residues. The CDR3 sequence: CSARGTGGSYEQYF. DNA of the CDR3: TGCAGTGCTAGGGGCACAGGGGGCTCCTACGAGCAGTACTTC.

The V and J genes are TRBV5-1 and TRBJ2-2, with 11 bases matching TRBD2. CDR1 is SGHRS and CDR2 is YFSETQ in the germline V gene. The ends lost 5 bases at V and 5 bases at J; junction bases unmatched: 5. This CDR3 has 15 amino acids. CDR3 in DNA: TGCGCCAGCAGGAGACTAGCGGGGTGGACCGGGGAGCTGTTTTTT. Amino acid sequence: CASRRLAGWTGELFF. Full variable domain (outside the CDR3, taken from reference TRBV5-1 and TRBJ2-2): KAGVTQTPRYLIKTRGQQVTLSCSPISGHRSVSWYQQTPGQGLQFLFEYFSETQRNKGNFPGRFSGRQFSNSRSEMNVSTLELGDSALYLCASRRLAGWTGELFFGEGSRLTVL.

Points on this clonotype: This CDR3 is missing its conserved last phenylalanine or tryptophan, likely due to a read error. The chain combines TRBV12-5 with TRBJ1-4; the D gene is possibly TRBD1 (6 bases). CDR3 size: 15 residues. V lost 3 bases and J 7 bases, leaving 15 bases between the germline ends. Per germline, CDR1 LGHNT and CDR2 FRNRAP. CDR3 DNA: TGTGCTAGTGGTTTTGGGGACACCGAGGGTGAAAAACTGTTTCTT. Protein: CASGFGDTEGEKLFL.

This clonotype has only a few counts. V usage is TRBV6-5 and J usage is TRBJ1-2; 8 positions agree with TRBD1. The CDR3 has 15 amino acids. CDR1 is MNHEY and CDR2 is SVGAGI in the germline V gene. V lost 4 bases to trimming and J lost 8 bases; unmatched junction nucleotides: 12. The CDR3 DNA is TGTGCCAGCAGTTTCAACAGGGGGTTAATAATCGGCTACACCTTC. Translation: CASSFNRGLIIGYTF.

The CDR3 bases are TGTGCCAGCAGTAATCACAGGGTTGAAGCCAAAAACATTCAGTACTTC. The encoded protein is CASSNHRVEAKNIQYF. The chain links TRBV7-8 to TRBJ2-4; D may be TRBD1 (6 bases). With 6 bases removed from V and 0 bases from J, the gap between germline ends came to 15 bases. CDR1 is SGHVS and CDR2 is FQNEAQ in the germline V gene. The CDR3 sequence is 16 residues long.

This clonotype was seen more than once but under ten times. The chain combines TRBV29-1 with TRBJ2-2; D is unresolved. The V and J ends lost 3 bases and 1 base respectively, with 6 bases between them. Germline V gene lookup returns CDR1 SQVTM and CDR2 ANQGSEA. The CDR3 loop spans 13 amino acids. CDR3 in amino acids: CSVDPVNTGELFF. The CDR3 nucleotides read TGCAGCGTTGACCCGGTGAACACCGGGGAGCTGTTTTTT.

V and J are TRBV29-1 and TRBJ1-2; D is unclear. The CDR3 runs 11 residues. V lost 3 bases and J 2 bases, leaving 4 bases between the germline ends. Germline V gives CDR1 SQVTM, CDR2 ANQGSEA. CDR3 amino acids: CSVDTNYGYTF. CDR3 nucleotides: TGCAGCGTTGATACCAACTATGGCTACACCTTC. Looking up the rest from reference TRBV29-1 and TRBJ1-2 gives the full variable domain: SAVISQKPSRDICQRGTSLTIQCQVDSQVTMMFWYRQQPGQSLTLIATANQGSEATYESGFVIDKFPISRPNLTFSTLTVSNMSPEDSSIYLCSVDTNYGYTFGSGTRLTVV.

The DNA of the CDR3 is TGCAGTGCTAGAGATCAATCGGAGCAGTTCTTC. It translates to CSARDQSEQFF. The chain combines TRBV20-1 with TRBJ2-1; D ambiguous. Germline CDR1 DFQATT, CDR2 SNEGSKA (reference sequence). This CDR3 contains 11 residues. V gave up 0 bases and J gave up 10 bases, with 7 bases separating them.

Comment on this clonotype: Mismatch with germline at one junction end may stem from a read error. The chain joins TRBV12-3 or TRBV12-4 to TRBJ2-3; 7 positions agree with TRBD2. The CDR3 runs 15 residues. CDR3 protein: CGSSFLERGPDTQYF. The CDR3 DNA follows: TGTGGCAGCAGTTTTTTGGAGCGGGGCCCAGATACGCAGTATTTT.

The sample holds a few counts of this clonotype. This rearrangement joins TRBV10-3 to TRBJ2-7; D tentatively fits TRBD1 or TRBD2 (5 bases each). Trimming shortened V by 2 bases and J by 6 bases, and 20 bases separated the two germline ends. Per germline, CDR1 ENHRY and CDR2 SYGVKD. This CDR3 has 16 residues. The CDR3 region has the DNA TGTGCCATCAGTGAGCCTTTCGGGACCGGGAAAGGCGAGCAGTACTTC. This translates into CAISEPFGTGKGEQYF.

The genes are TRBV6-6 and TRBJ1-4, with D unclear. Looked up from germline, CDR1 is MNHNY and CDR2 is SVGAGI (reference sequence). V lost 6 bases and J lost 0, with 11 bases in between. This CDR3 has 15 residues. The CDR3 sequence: CASRTRAATNEKLFF. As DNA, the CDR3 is TGTGCCAGCAGAACACGGGCAGCAACTAATGAAAAACTGTTTTTT.

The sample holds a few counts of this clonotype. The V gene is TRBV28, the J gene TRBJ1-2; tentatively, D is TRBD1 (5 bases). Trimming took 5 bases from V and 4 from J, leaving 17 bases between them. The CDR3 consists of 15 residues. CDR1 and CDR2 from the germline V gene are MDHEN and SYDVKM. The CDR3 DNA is TGTGCCAGCAGTCCAGGGTCGGCCCAGTTCTATGGCTACACCTTC. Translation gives CASSPGSAQFYGYTF.